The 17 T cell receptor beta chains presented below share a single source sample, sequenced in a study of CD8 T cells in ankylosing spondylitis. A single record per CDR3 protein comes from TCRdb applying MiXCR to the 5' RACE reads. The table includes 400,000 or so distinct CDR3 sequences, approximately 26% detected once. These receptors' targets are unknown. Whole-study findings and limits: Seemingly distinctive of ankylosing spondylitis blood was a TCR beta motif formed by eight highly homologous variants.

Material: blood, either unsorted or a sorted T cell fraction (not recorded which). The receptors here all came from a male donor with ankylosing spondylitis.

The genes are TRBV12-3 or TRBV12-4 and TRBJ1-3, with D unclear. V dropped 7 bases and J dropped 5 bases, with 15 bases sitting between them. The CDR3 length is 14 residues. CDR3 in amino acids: CASNPGRPRNTIYF. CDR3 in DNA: TGTGCCAGCAATCCTGGAAGACCAAGAAACACCATATATTTT.

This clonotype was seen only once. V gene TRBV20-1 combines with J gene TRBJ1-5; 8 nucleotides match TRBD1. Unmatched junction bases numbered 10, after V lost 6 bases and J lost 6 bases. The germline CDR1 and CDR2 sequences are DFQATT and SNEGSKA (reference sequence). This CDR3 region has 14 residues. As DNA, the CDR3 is TGCAGTGCGAATATTCAGGGGGCCGTTCAGCCCCAGCATTTT. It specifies CSANIQGAVQPQHF.

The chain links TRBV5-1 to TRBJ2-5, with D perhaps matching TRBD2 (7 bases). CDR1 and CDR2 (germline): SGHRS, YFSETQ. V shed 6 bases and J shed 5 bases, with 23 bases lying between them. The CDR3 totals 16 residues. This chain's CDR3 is CASTLWGRERRETQYF. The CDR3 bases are TGCGCCAGCACCCTTTGGGGGCGGGAGAGGAGGGAGACCCAGTACTTC.

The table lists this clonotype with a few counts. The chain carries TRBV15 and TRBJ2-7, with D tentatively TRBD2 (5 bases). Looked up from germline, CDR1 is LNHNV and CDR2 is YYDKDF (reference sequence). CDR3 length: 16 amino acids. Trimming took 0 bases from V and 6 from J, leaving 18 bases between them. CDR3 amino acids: CATSRDRASSSLEQYV. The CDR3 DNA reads TGTGCCACCAGCAGAGATAGGGCTAGCTCCTCTCTCGAGCAGTACGTC.

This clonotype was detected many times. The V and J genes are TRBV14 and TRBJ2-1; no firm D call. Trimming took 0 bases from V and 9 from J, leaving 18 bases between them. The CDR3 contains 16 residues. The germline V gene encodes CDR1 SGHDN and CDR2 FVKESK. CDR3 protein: CASSQDRSSPKFEQFF. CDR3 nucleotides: TGTGCCAGCAGCCAAGACAGAAGTTCTCCCAAGTTTGAGCAGTTCTTC.

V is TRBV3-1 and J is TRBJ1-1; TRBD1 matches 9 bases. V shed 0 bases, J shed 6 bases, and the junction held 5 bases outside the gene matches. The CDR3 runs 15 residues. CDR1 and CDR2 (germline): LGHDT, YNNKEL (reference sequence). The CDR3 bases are TGTGCCAGCAGCCAAGATTATTGGACAGGGGCTGAAGCTTTCTTT. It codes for CASSQDYWTGAEAFF.

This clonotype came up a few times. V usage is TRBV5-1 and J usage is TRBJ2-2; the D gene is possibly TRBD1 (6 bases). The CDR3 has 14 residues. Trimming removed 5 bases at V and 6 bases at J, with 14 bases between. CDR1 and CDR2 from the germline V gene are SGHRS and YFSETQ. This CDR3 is CASRKHREPGELFF. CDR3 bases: TGCGCCAGCAGGAAACACAGGGAACCCGGGGAGCTGTTTTTT.

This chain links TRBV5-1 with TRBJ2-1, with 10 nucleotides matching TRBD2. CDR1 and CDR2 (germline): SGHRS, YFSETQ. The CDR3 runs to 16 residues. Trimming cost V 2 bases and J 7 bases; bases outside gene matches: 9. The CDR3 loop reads CASSFSPLAGGNEQFF. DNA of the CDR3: TGCGCCAGCAGCTTCTCCCCTTTAGCGGGAGGAAATGAGCAGTTCTTC. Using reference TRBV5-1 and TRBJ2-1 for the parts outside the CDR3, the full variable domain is KAGVTQTPRYLIKTRGQQVTLSCSPISGHRSVSWYQQTPGQGLQFLFEYFSETQRNKGNFPGRFSGRQFSNSRSEMNVSTLELGDSALYLCASSFSPLAGGNEQFFGPGTRLTVL.

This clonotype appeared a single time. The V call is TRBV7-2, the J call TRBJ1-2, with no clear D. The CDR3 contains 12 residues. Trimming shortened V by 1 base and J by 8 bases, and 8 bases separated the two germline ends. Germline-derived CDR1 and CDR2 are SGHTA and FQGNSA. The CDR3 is CASSLGVQGYTF. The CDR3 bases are TGTGCCAGCAGCTTAGGAGTACAGGGCTACACCTTC.

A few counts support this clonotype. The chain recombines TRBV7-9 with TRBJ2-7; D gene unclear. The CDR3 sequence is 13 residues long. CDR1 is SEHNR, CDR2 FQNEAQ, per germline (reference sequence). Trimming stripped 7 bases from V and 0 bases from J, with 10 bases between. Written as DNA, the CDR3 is TGTGCCAGCAATAGTTGGGGCTCCTACGAGCAGTACGTC. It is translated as CASNSWGSYEQYV.

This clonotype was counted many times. In DNA form, the CDR3 reads TGCGCCAGCAGCTCTGTCGGGGGAGAAGGAGCTTTCTTT. Protein sequence: CASSSVGGEGAFF. This rearrangement joins TRBV5-1 to TRBJ1-1; D perhaps matches TRBD1 (5 bases). Per the germline V gene, CDR1 is SGHRS and CDR2 is YFSETQ. The CDR3 has 13 residues. V lost 3 bases and J 10 bases, leaving 16 bases between the germline ends.

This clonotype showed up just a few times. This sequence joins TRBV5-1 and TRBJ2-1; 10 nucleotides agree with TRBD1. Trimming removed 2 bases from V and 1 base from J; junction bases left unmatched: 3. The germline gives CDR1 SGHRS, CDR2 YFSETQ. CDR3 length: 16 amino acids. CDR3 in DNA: TGCGCCAGCAGCTTCTTGGGACAGGGGTCCTACAATGAGCAGTTCTTC. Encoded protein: CASSFLGQGSYNEQFF.

Here the CDR3 DNA reads TGCGCCAGCAGTGTAGCAGGGCGGGACATTCAGTACTTC. Residues: CASSVAGRDIQYF. This chain joins TRBV10-2 and TRBJ2-4; D may match TRBD1 or TRBD2 (5 bases each). CDR3 length equals 13 residues. V was clipped by 4 bases and J by 8 bases, with 12 bases between them. The germline gives CDR1 WSHSY, CDR2 SAAADI.

In nucleotides, the CDR3 is TGCGCCAGCAGCGGAGTTAGCGGAGTTAGCACAGATACGCAGTATTTT. Its protein product is CASSGVSGVSTDTQYF. The V and J genes are TRBV5-1 and TRBJ2-3; tentative D call: TRBD2 (6 bases). This CDR3 is built from 16 residues. Trimming shortened V by 4 bases and J by 0 bases, and 15 bases separated the two germline ends. The germline CDR1 and CDR2 sequences are SGHRS and YFSETQ.

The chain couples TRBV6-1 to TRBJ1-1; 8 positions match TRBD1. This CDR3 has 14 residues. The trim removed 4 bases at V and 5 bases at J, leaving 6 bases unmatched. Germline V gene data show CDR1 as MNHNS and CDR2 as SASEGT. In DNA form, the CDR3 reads TGTGCCAGCAGTGCCTACAGGGGGGAAACTGAAGCTTTCTTT. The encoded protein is CASSAYRGETEAFF.

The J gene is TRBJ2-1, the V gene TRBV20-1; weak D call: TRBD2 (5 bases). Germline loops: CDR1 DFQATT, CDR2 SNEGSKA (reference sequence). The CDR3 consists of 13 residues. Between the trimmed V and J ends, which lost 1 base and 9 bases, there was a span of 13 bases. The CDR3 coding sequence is TGCAGTGCTAGAGGTGGGAGAGGGATTGAGCAGTTCTTC. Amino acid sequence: CSARGGRGIEQFF.

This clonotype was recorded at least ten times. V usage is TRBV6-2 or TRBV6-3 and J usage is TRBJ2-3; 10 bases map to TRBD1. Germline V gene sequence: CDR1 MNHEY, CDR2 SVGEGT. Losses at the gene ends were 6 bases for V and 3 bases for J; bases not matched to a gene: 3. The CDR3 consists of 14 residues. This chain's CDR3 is CASRRQGATDTQYF. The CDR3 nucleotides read TGTGCCAGCAGACGACAGGGGGCAACAGATACGCAGTATTTT.